This is a list of T cell receptor beta chains from one sample in a study of response to subunit inactivated influenza vaccine. A single record per CDR3 protein comes from TCRdb applying MiXCR to the RT-PCR reads. In the table there are 650,000 to 800,000 distinct CDR3 sequences, roughly 14% of which are singletons. This specimen consisted of PBMCs from blood, obtained roughly 15 days before vaccination. These receptors originate from a man aged 45 to 65 who received an inactivated influenza vaccine. Each CDR3 is given with its conserved first and last residue. D genes are given only for firm matches. Expanded clones get a size class; other rows say once, few or many, or leave the size out.

V gene: TRBV4-3; D gene: .; J gene: TRBJ2-3; clone size: .; CDR3 protein: CASSQERSSTGTDTQYF; CDR3 DNA: TGCGCCAGCAGCCAAGAGAGAAGCTCGACAGGTACAGATACGCAGTATTTT
V gene: TRBV12-3/TRBV12-4; D gene: TRBD1; J gene: TRBJ1-1; clone size: few; CDR3 protein: CASQFYRGDTEAFF; CDR3 DNA: TGTGCCAGTCAATTCTACAGGGGGGACACTGAAGCTTTCTTT
V gene: TRBV7-2; D gene: TRBD2; J gene: TRBJ2-1; clone size: few; CDR3 protein: CASSQRLAGYNEQFF; CDR3 DNA: TGTGCCAGCAGCCAACGACTAGCGGGATACAATGAGCAGTTCTTC
V gene: TRBV12-3/TRBV12-4; D gene: .; J gene: TRBJ2-7; clone size: many; CDR3 protein: CASLETSSYEQYF; CDR3 DNA: TGTGCCAGCCTCGAAACTAGCTCCTACGAGCAGTACTTC
V gene: TRBV7-2; D gene: TRBD2; J gene: TRBJ2-1; clone size: .; CDR3 protein: CASSLALAGETYNEQFF; CDR3 DNA: TGTGCCAGCAGCTTAGCCCTAGCGGGGGAGACCTACAATGAGCAGTTCTTC
V gene: TRBV20-1; D gene: .; J gene: TRBJ2-3; clone size: few; CDR3 protein: CSASMARPFSDTQYF; CDR3 DNA: TGCAGTGCTAGTATGGCTAGGCCGTTCTCAGATACGCAGTATTTT
V gene: TRBV7-8; D gene: .; J gene: TRBJ2-7; clone size: .; CDR3 protein: CASSLRGLRAHEQYF; CDR3 DNA: TGTGCCAGCAGCTTACGAGGACTGCGAGCCCACGAGCAGTACTTC
V gene: TRBV5-1; D gene: .; J gene: TRBJ2-3; clone size: few; CDR3 protein: CASSPGGGTDTDTQYF; CDR3 DNA: TGCGCCAGCAGCCCGGGGGGCGGGACAGACACAGATACGCAGTATTTT
V gene: TRBV7-9; D gene: .; J gene: TRBJ1-1; clone size: .; CDR3 protein: CAIVGANTEAFF; CDR3 DNA: TGTGCCATAGTGGGGGCCAACACTGAAGCTTTCTTT
V gene: TRBV11-2; D gene: .; J gene: TRBJ1-1; clone size: .; CDR3 protein: CASSPGGGWTEAFF; CDR3 DNA: TGTGCCAGCAGCCCCGGGGGAGGATGGACTGAAGCTTTCTTT
V gene: TRBV7-6; D gene: TRBD2; J gene: TRBJ2-3; clone size: few; CDR3 protein: CASSLEAGEADTQYF; CDR3 DNA: TGTGCCAGCAGCTTAGAAGCGGGAGAAGCAGATACGCAGTATTTT
V gene: TRBV10-1; D gene: TRBD1; J gene: TRBJ2-2; clone size: once; CDR3 protein: CAPLGDRGLSGELFF; CDR3 DNA: TGCGCCCCACTAGGGGACAGGGGGCTCAGCGGGGAGCTGTTTTTT
V gene: TRBV9; D gene: .; J gene: TRBJ2-1; clone size: .; CDR3 protein: CASSVLPSGGTYNEQFF; CDR3 DNA: TGTGCCAGCAGCGTCCTCCCGTCAGGGGGGACCTACAATGAGCAGTTCTTC
V gene: TRBV5-5; D gene: .; J gene: TRBJ2-7; clone size: .; CDR3 protein: CAIYEQYF; CDR3 DNA: TGTGCCATCTACGAGCAGTACTTC
V gene: TRBV12-3/TRBV12-4; D gene: .; J gene: TRBJ1-1; clone size: .; CDR3 protein: CASSLQELNTEAFF; CDR3 DNA: TGTGCCAGCAGCTTACAAGAGTTGAACACTGAAGCTTTCTTT
V gene: TRBV4-2; D gene: TRBD1; J gene: TRBJ2-1; clone size: .; CDR3 protein: CASRDREISNEQFF; CDR3 DNA: TGTGCCAGCAGGGACAGGGAAATTTCCAATGAGCAGTTCTTC
V gene: TRBV7-2; D gene: TRBD2; J gene: TRBJ2-2; clone size: many; CDR3 protein: CASSLGLAGLTGELFF; CDR3 DNA: TGTGCCAGCAGTTTGGGCCTAGCGGGGCTAACCGGGGAGCTGTTTTTT
V gene: TRBV6-1; D gene: .; J gene: TRBJ1-6; clone size: few; CDR3 protein: CASYSAFSPLHF; CDR3 DNA: TGTGCCAGCTATTCAGCCTTTTCACCCCTCCACTTT
V gene: TRBV6-5; D gene: .; J gene: TRBJ1-2; clone size: many; CDR3 protein: CASSYSWQAVGGYTF; CDR3 DNA: TGTGCCAGCAGTTACTCGTGGCAGGCAGTCGGTGGCTACACCTTC
V gene: TRBV27; D gene: .; J gene: TRBJ2-7; clone size: .; CDR3 protein: CASSSGWLGQGGYEQYF; CDR3 DNA: TGTGCCAGCAGTTCTGGATGGTTAGGGCAGGGGGGATACGAGCAGTACTTC
V gene: TRBV12-3/TRBV12-4; D gene: .; J gene: TRBJ2-3; clone size: .; CDR3 protein: CASSVTTSTDTQYF; CDR3 DNA: TGTGCCAGCAGTGTTACCACTAGCACAGATACGCAGTATTTT
V gene: TRBV7-2; D gene: .; J gene: TRBJ1-2; clone size: few; CDR3 protein: CASSATGLTYGYTF; CDR3 DNA: TGTGCCAGCAGCGCAACAGGGCTTACCTATGGCTACACCTTC
V gene: TRBV29-1; D gene: TRBD2; J gene: TRBJ2-1; clone size: many; CDR3 protein: CSVEEGGGYEQFF; CDR3 DNA: TGCAGCGTTGAAGAGGGGGGAGGGTATGAGCAGTTCTTC
V gene: TRBV19; D gene: .; J gene: TRBJ2-7; clone size: few; CDR3 protein: CATLWSSYEQYF; CDR3 DNA: TGTGCCACTCTCTGGAGTTCCTACGAGCAGTACTTC
V gene: TRBV5-1; D gene: TRBD2; J gene: TRBJ2-1; clone size: few; CDR3 protein: CASSLPGGHNEQFF; CDR3 DNA: TGCGCCAGCAGCCTGCCGGGGGGACACAATGAGCAGTTCTTC
V gene: TRBV6-6; D gene: .; J gene: TRBJ2-3; clone size: few; CDR3 protein: CASTKDGTDTQYF; CDR3 DNA: TGTGCCAGCACCAAGGACGGCACAGATACGCAGTATTTT
V gene: TRBV24-1; D gene: .; J gene: TRBJ2-7; clone size: many; CDR3 protein: CATSDRNRAYEQYF; CDR3 DNA: TGTGCCACCAGTGATCGAAACAGAGCCTACGAGCAGTACTTC
V gene: TRBV4-2; D gene: .; J gene: TRBJ2-7; clone size: few; CDR3 protein: CASSQDGWTVSSYEQYF; CDR3 DNA: TGTGCCAGCAGCCAAGATGGTTGGACGGTGAGCTCCTACGAGCAGTACTTC
V gene: TRBV12-3/TRBV12-4; D gene: TRBD1; J gene: TRBJ1-2; clone size: .; CDR3 protein: CASSSNPGQGYGYTF; CDR3 DNA: TGTGCCAGCAGTTCAAACCCGGGACAGGGCTATGGCTACACCTTC
V gene: TRBV28; D gene: TRBD2; J gene: TRBJ2-3; clone size: few; CDR3 protein: CASSLAPVISGVSTDTQYF; CDR3 DNA: TGTGCCAGCAGTTTAGCCCCGGTTATTAGCGGGGTTAGCACAGATACGCAGTATTTT
V gene: TRBV19; D gene: TRBD1; J gene: TRBJ2-5; clone size: .; CDR3 protein: CASSSTGHQETLYF; CDR3 DNA: TGTGCCAGTAGTTCGACAGGGCATCAAGAGACCCTGTACTTC
V gene: TRBV5-1; D gene: .; J gene: TRBJ2-5; clone size: .; CDR3 protein: CASSLSFPGTQYF; CDR3 DNA: TGCGCCAGCAGCTTGAGCTTCCCTGGGACCCAGTACTTC
V gene: TRBV4-3; D gene: .; J gene: TRBJ2-5; clone size: few; CDR3 protein: CASSQVRGGTQYF; CDR3 DNA: TGCGCCAGCAGCCAAGTCCGTGGAGGGACCCAGTACTTC
V gene: TRBV20-1; D gene: TRBD1; J gene: TRBJ2-3; clone size: many; CDR3 protein: CSARSPRGPGTDTQYF; CDR3 DNA: TGCAGTGCTAGGTCTCCGAGGGGGCCTGGCACAGATACGCAGTATTTT
V gene: TRBV3-1; D gene: .; J gene: TRBJ2-5; clone size: .; CDR3 protein: CASTLGAQETQYF; CDR3 DNA: TGTGCCAGCACCCTAGGGGCCCAAGAGACCCAGTACTTC
V gene: TRBV5-1; D gene: .; J gene: TRBJ2-6; clone size: .; CDR3 protein: CASSLAGVGSGANVLTF; CDR3 DNA: TGCGCCAGCAGCTTGGCAGGCGTCGGCTCTGGGGCCAACGTCCTGACTTTC
V gene: TRBV19; D gene: .; J gene: TRBJ2-4; clone size: .; CDR3 protein: CASSIDRQLAKNIQYF; CDR3 DNA: TGTGCCAGTAGTATAGATCGACAGCTAGCCAAAAACATTCAGTACTTC
V gene: TRBV12-3/TRBV12-4; D gene: TRBD1; J gene: TRBJ2-7; clone size: .; CDR3 protein: CASKRAGTGGYEQYF; CDR3 DNA: TGTGCCAGCAAAAGAGCCGGGACAGGGGGCTACGAGCAGTACTTC
V gene: TRBV15; D gene: TRBD2; J gene: TRBJ2-3; clone size: .; CDR3 protein: CATRTSGGTYSYTDTQYF; CDR3 DNA: TGTGCCACCCGGACTAGCGGGGGGACCTATTCTTACACAGATACGCAGTATTTT
V gene: TRBV7-6; D gene: TRBD1; J gene: TRBJ2-1; clone size: .; CDR3 protein: CASSHLDRGLYNEQFF; CDR3 DNA: TGTGCCAGCAGCCACCTCGACAGGGGGCTTTACAATGAGCAGTTCTTC
V gene: TRBV28; D gene: TRBD1; J gene: TRBJ2-4; clone size: many; CDR3 protein: CASSNDRGKNIQYF; CDR3 DNA: TGTGCCAGCAGCAACGACAGGGGCAAAAACATTCAGTACTTC
V gene: TRBV24-1; D gene: .; J gene: TRBJ2-2; clone size: .; CDR3 protein: CATSDLVFGELFF; CDR3 DNA: TGTGCCACCAGTGATTTGGTTTTCGGGGAGCTGTTTTTT
V gene: TRBV6-1; D gene: .; J gene: TRBJ1-2; clone size: .; CDR3 protein: CASRTEVGGQNYGYTF; CDR3 DNA: TGTGCCAGCAGGACGGAGGTCGGGGGCCAAAACTATGGCTACACCTTC
V gene: TRBV4-2; D gene: .; J gene: TRBJ2-4; clone size: .; CDR3 protein: CASSLGGSRNIQYF; CDR3 DNA: TGTGCCAGCAGCCTCGGGGGCTCCCGAAACATTCAGTACTTC